The 6 T cell receptor beta chains in this list originate from one sample, sequenced in a study of cytomegalovirus exposure and HLA in healthy donors. With 60 Vbeta and 13 Jbeta primers, the PCR was carried out. Data came from immunoSEQ multiplex PCR; TCRdb stores just in-frame clones and leaves some out. This sample has about 120,000 clones, with about 75% found just once. The material sequenced was PBMCs. These receptor sequences come from a man between 60 and 75 years old in good health and CMV-seropositive.

This rearrangement joins TRBV5-1 to TRBJ2-3; 9 nucleotides match TRBD2. Unmatched junction bases numbered 8, after V lost 4 bases and J lost 5 bases. The CDR3 consists of 15 residues. Looked up from germline, CDR1 is SGHRS and CDR2 is YFSETQ. The CDR3 DNA follows: TGCGCCAGCAGCCCAAGCGGGGGGTACGTAGATACGCAGTATTTT. Amino acid sequence: CASSPSGGYVDTQYF.

This clone was seen once. V is TRBV14 and J is TRBJ2-1; the D gene is possibly TRBD1 (5 bases). CDR3 length: 16 residues. V lost 3 bases and J lost 0, with 12 bases in between. From germline, CDR1 is SGHDN and CDR2 FVKESK. CDR3 DNA: TGTGCCAGCAGCCAGCTAAGACAGAGCTCCTACAATGAGCAGTTCTTC. Translated: CASSQLRQSSYNEQFF.

This chain joins TRBV19 and TRBJ1-5, with a possible D match to TRBD1 (5 bases). The CDR3 is 14 residues long. Germline values: CDR1 LNHDA, CDR2 SQIVND (reference sequence). Trimming removed 3 bases from V and 5 bases from J, with 11 bases in between. The CDR3: CASSMQGPDQPQHF. The CDR3 DNA reads TGTGCCAGTAGTATGCAGGGCCCCGATCAGCCCCAGCATTTT.

The gene calls are TRBV19 and TRBJ1-5, with TRBD1 matching over 7 bases. Germline trimming cut 8 bases from V and 9 bases from J; bases unmatched to any gene: 16. Looked up from germline, CDR1 is LNHDA and CDR2 is SQIVND (reference sequence). The CDR3 totals 15 residues. The CDR3 region is CASLTRDSLAGPQHF. CDR3 nucleotides: TGTGCCAGTCTGACCCGGGACAGCCTCGCGGGGCCCCAGCATTTT.

This clone was seen a handful of times. This chain links TRBV19 with TRBJ2-7, with 9 bases aligning to TRBD2. The CDR3 has 16 amino acids. CDR1 LNHDA and CDR2 SQIVND come from the germline V gene (reference sequence). The V segment lost 0 bases and the J segment 3 bases; nucleotides outside the gene matches: 6. The CDR3 nucleotides are TGTGCCAGTAGTATAGATCGGGATAGCGGGAGCTACGAGCAGTACTTC. Amino acids: CASSIDRDSGSYEQYF.

The genes are TRBV5-1 and TRBJ2-7; TRBD1 might be the D (5 bases). This CDR3 spans 14 amino acids. Trimming stripped 0 bases from V and 4 bases from J, with 11 bases between. Germline V gene sequence: CDR1 SGHRS, CDR2 YFSETQ. DNA for the CDR3: TGCGCCAGCAGCTTGGGAAAGGGGCGATACGAGCAGTACTTC. As protein: CASSLGKGRYEQYF. The entire variable domain, with the rest obtained from reference TRBV5-1 and TRBJ2-7, is as follows: KAGVTQTPRYLIKTRGQQVTLSCSPISGHRSVSWYQQTPGQGLQFLFEYFSETQRNKGNFPGRFSGRQFSNSRSEMNVSTLELGDSALYLCASSLGKGRYEQYFGPGTRLTVT.